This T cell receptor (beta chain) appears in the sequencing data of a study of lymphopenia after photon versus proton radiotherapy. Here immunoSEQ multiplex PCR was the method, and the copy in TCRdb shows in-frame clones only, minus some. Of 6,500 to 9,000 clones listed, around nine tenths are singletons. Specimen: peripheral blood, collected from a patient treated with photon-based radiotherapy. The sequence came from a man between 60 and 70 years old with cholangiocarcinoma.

The CDR3 loop is CASSPLYRAPGEAFF. DNA of the CDR3: TGTGCCAGTAGTCCCCTCTACAGGGCCCCGGGGGAAGCTTTCTTT. The rearrangement links TRBV19 to TRBJ1-1, with D possibly being TRBD1 (6 bases). The germline gives CDR1 LNHDA, CDR2 SQIVND (reference sequence). This CDR3 spans 15 amino acids. The V gene lost 5 bases and the J gene lost 8 bases, with 21 bases spanning the gap. Using reference TRBV19 and TRBJ1-1 for the parts outside the CDR3, the full variable domain is DGGITQSPKYLFRKEGQNVTLSCEQNLNHDAMYWYRQDPGQGLRLIYYSQIVNDFQKGDIAEGYSVSREKKESFPLTVTSAQKNPTAFYLCASSPLYRAPGEAFFGQGTRLTVV.